Detailed here is one TCR beta chain. Source study methods: Reference gene primer amplification in the assay estimated nucleated cell counts. Measured with immunoSEQ multiplex PCR; TCRdb has only the in-frame clones, and not every one. The DNA gave D and trimming, while V, J and clone size come from that table. The sample lists about 6,000 clones; 88% were seen once. This sample was taken from a study of blood T cell repertoires in COVID-19. For the study at large: Spain, Italy and the United States supplied samples that represented acute and convalescent COVID-19. Sample material is recorded as cDNA or gDNA derived from T cells, B-cell-depleted T cells, or PBMCs.

Germline-derived CDR1 and CDR2 are SGHAT and FQNNGV. CDR3 size: 13 residues. The V end was cut by 11 bases, the J end by 0 bases, with 10 bases between. This clonotype was obtained from a human donor in a cohort sampled during active COVID-19. This chain uses TRBV11-2 with TRBJ1-4, with no clear D. Sequencing used peripheral blood. The CDR3, as DNA: TGTGCCCCACGATCGGCAACTAATGAAAAACTGTTTTTT. As protein: CAPRSATNEKLFF.